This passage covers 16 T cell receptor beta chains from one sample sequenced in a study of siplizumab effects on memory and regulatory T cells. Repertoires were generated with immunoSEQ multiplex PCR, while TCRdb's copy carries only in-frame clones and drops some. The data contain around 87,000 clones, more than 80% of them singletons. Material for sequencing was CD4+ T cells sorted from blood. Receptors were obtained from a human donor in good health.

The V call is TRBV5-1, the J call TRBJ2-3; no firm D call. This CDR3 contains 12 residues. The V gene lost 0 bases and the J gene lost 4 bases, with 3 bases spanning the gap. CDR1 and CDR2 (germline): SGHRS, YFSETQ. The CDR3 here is CASSLVPDTQYF. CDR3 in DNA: TGCGCCAGCAGCTTGGTGCCAGATACGCAGTATTTT.

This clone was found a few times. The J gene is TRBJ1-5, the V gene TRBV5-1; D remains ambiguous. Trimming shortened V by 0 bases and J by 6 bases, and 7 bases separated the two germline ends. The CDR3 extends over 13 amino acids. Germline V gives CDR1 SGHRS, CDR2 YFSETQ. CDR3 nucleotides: TGCGCCAGCAGCTTGGAAGGGCCTCAGCCCCAGCATTTT. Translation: CASSLEGPQPQHF.

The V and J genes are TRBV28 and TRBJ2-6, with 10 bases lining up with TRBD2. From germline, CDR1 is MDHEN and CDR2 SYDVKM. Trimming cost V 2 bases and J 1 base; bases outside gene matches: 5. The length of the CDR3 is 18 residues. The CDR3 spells CASSLILAGGSGANVLTF. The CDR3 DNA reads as TGTGCCAGCAGTTTAATCTTAGCGGGGGGATCTGGGGCCAACGTCCTGACTTTC.

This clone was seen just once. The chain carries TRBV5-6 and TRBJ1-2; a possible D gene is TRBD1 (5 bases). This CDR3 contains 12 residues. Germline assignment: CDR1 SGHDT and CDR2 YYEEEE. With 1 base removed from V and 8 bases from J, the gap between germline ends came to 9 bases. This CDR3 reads CASSLSQGGYTF. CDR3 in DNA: TGTGCCAGCAGCTTGAGCCAGGGAGGCTACACCTTC.

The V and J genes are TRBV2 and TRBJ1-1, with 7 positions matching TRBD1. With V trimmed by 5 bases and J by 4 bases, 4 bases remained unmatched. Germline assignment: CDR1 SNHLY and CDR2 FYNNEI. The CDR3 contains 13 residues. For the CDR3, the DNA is TGTGCCAGCAGTAGTCGACAGGGCACTGAAGCTTTCTTT. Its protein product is CASSSRQGTEAFF.

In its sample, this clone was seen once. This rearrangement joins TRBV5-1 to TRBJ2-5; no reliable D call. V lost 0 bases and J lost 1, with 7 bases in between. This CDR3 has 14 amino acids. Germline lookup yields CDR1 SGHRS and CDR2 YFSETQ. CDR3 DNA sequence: TGCGCCAGCAGCTTGGATGGCAGCCAAGAGACCCAGTACTTC. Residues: CASSLDGSQETQYF.

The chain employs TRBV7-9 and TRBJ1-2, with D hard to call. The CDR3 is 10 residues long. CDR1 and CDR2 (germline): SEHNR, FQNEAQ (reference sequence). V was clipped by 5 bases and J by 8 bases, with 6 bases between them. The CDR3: CASSTPGYTF. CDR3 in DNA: TGTGCCAGCAGCACACCCGGCTACACCTTC.

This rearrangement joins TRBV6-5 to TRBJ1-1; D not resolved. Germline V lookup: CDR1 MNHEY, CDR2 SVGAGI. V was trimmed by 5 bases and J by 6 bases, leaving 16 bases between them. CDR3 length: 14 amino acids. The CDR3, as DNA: TGTGCCAGCAGTCCCCTGGAAGGGAGCTCTGAAGCTTTCTTT. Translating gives CASSPLEGSSEAFF.

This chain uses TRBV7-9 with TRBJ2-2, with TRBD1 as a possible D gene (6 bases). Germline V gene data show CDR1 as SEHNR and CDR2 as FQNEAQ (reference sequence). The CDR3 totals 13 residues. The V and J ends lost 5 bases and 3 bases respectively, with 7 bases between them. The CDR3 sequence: CASSRTDTGELFF. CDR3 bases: TGTGCCAGCAGCCGGACAGACACCGGGGAGCTGTTTTTT.

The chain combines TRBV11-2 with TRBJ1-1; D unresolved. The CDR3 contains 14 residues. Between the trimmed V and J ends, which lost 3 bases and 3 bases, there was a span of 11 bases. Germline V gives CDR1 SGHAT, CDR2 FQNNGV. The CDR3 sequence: CASSFFRVDTEAFF. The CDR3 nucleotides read TGTGCCAGCAGCTTTTTTAGGGTCGACACTGAAGCTTTCTTT.

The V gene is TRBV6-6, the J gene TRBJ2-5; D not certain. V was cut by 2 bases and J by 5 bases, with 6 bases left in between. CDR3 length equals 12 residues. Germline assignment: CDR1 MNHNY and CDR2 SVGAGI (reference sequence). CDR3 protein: CASSYVGETQYF. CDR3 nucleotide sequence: TGTGCCAGCAGTTACGTGGGGGAGACCCAGTACTTC.

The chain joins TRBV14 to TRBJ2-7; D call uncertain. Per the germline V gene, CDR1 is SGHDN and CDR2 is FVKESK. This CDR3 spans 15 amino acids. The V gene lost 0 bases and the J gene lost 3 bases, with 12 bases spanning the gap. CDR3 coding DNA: TGTGCCAGCAGCCAAGAGGCCCTTTTTAGCTACGAGCAGTACTTC. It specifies CASSQEALFSYEQYF.

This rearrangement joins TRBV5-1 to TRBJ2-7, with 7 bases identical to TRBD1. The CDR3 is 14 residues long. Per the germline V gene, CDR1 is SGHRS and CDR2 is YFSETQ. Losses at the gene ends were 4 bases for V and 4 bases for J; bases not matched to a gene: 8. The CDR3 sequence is CASSLDREIYEQYF. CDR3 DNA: TGCGCCAGCAGCCTAGACAGGGAAATTTACGAGCAGTACTTC. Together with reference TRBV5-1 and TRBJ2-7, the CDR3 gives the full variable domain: KAGVTQTPRYLIKTRGQQVTLSCSPISGHRSVSWYQQTPGQGLQFLFEYFSETQRNKGNFPGRFSGRQFSNSRSEMNVSTLELGDSALYLCASSLDREIYEQYFGPGTRLTVT.

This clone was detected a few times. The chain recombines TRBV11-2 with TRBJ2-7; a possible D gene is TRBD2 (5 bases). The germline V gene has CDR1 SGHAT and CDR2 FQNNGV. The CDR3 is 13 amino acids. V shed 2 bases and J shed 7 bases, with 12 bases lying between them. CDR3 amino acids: CASSLLGPGEQYF. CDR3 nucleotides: TGTGCCAGCAGCTTACTGGGCCCGGGGGAGCAGTACTTC.

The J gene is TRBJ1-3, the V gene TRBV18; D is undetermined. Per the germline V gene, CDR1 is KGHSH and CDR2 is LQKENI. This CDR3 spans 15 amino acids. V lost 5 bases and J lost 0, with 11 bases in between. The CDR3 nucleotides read TGTGCCAGCTCAGAAGACGGTAGCTCTGGAAACACCATATATTTT. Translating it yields CASSEDGSSGNTIYF.

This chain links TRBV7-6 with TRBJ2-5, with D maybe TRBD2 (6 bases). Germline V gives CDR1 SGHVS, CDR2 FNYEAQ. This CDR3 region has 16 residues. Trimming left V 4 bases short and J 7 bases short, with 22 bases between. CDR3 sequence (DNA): TGTGCCAGCAGCTCAGATCCGGGGCCCTCAGCGGGGACCCAGTACTTC. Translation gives CASSSDPGPSAGTQYF.